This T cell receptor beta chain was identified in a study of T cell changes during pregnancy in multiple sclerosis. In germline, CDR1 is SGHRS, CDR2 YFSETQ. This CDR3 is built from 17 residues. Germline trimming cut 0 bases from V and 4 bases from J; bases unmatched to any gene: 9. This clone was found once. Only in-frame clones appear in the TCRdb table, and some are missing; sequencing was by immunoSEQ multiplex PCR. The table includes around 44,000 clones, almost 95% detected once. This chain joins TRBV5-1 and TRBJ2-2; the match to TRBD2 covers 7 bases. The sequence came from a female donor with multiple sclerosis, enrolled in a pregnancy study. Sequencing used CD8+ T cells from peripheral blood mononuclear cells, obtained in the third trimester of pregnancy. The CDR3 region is CASSLGGSGIGTGELFF. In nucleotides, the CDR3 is TGCGCCAGCAGCTTGGGAGGGAGCGGGATCGGCACCGGGGAGCTGTTTTTT.